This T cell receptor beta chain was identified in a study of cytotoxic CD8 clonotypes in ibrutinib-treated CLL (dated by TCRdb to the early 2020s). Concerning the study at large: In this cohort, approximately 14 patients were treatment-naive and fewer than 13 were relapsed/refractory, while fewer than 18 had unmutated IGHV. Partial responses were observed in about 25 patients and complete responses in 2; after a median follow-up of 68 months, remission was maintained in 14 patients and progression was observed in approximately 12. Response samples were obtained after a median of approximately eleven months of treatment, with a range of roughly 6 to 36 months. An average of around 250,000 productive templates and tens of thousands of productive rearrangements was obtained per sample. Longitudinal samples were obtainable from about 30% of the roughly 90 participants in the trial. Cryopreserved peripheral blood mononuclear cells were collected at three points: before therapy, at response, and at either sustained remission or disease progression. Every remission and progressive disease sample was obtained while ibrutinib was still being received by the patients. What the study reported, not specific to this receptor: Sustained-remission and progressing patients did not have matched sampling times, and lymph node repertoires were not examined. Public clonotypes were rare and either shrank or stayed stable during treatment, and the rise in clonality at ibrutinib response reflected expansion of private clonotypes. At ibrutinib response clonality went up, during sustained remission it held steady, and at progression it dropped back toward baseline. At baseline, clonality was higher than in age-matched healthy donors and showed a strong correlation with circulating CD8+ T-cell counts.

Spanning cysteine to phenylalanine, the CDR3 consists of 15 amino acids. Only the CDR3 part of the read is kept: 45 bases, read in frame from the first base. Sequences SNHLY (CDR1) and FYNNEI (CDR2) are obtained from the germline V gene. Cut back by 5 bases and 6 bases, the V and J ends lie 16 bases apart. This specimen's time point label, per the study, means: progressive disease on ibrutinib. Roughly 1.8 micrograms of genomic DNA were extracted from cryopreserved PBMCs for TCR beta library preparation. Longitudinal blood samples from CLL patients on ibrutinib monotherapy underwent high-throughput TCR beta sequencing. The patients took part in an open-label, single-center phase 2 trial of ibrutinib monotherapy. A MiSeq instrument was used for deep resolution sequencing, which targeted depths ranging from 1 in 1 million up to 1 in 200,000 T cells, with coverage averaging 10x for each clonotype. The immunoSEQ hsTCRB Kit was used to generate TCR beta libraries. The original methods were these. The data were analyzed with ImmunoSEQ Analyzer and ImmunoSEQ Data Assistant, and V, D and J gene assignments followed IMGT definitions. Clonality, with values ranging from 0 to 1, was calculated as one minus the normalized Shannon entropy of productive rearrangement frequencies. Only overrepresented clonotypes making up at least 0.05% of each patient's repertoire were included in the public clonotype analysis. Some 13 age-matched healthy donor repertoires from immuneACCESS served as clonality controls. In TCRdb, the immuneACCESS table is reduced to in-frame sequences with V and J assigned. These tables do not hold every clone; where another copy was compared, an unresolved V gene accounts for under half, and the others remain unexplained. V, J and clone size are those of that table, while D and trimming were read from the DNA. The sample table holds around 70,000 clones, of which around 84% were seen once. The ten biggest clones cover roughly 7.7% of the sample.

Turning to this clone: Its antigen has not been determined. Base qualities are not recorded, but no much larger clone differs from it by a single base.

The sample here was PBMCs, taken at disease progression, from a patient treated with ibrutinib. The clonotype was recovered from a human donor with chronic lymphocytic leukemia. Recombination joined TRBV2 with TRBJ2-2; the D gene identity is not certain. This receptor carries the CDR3 CASSYLSGPAGELFF. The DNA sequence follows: TGTGCCAGCAGTTACCTCTCTGGACCGGCCGGGGAGCTGTTTTTT.